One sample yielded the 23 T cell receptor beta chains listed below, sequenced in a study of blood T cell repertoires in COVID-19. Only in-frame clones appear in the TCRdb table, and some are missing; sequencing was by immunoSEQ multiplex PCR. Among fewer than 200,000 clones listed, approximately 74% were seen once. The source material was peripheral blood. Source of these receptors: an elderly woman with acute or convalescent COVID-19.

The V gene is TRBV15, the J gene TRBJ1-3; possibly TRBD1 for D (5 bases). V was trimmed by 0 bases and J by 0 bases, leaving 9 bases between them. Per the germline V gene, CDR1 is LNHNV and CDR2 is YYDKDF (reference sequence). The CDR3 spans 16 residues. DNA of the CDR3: TGTGCCACCAGCAGAGACCTAGGGGTCTCTGGAAACACCATATATTTT. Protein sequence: CATSRDLGVSGNTIYF.

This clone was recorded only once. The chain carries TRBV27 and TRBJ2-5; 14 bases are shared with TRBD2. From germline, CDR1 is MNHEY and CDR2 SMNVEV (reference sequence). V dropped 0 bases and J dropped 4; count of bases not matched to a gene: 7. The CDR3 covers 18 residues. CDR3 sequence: CASSLSGLAGALSETQYF. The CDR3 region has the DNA TGTGCCAGCAGTTTATCGGGACTAGCGGGAGCCCTCTCAGAGACCCAGTACTTC.

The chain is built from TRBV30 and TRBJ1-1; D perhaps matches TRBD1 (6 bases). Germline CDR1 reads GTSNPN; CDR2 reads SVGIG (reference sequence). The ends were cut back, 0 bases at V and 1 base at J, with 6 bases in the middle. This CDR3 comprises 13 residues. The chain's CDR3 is CAWSVQGNTEAFF. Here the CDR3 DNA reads TGTGCCTGGAGTGTACAGGGGAACACTGAAGCTTTCTTT. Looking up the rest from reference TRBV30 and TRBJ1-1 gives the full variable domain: SQTIHQWPATLVQPVGSPLSLECTVEGTSNPNLYWYRQAAGRGLQLLFYSVGIGQISSEVPQNLSASRPQDRQFILSSKKLLLSDSGFYLCAWSVQGNTEAFFGQGTRLTVV.

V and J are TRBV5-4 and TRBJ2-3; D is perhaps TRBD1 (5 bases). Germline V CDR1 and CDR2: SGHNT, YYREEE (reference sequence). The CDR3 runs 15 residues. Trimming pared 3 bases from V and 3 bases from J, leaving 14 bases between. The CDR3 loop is CASSSPFAGTDTQYF. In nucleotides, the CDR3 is TGTGCCAGCAGCTCTCCCTTTGCAGGGACAGATACGCAGTATTTT. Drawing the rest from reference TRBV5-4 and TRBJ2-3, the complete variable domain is ETGVTQSPTHLIKTRGQQVTLRCSSQSGHNTVSWYQQALGQGPQFIFQYYREEENGRGNFPPRFSGLQFPNYSSELNVNALELDDSALYLCASSSPFAGTDTQYFGPGTRLTVL.

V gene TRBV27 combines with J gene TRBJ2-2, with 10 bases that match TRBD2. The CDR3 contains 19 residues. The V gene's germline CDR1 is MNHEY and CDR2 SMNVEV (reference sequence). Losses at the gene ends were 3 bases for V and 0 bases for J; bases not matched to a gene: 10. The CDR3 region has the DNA TGTGCCAGCAGTTTTTGGGCTAGCGGGAGACAAACGAACACCGGGGAGCTGTTTTTT. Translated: CASSFWASGRQTNTGELFF.

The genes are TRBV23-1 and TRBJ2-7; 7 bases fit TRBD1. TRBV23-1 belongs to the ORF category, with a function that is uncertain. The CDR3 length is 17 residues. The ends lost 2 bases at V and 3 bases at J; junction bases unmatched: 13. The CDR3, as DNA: TGCGCCAGCAGTCAACGACAGGGTTTGGGACCCTTCTACGAGCAGTACTTC. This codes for CASSQRQGLGPFYEQYF.

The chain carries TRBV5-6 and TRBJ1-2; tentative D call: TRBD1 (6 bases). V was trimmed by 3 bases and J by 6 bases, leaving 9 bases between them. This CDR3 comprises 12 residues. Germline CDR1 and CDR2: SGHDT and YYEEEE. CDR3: CASSSGANGYTF. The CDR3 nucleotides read TGTGCCAGCAGCTCAGGGGCCAATGGCTACACCTTC.

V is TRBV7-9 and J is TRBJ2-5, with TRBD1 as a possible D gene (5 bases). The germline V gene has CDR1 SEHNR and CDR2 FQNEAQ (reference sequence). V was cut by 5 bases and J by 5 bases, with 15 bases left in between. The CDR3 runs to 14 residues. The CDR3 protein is CASSISLGLETQYF. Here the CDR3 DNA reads TGTGCCAGCAGCATATCGTTGGGGCTGGAGACCCAGTACTTC.

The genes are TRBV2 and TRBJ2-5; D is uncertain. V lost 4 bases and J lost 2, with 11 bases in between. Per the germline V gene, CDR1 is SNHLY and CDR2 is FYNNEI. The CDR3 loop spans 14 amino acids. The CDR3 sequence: CASSGLVPQETQYF. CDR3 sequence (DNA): TGTGCCAGCAGTGGGCTGGTCCCACAAGAGACCCAGTACTTC.

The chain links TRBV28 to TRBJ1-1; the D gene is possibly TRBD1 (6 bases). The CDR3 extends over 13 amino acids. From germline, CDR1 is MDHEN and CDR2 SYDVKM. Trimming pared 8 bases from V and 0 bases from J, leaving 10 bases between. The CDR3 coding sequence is TGTGCCAGCGGAACAGGGATGAACACTGAAGCTTTCTTT. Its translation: CASGTGMNTEAFF.

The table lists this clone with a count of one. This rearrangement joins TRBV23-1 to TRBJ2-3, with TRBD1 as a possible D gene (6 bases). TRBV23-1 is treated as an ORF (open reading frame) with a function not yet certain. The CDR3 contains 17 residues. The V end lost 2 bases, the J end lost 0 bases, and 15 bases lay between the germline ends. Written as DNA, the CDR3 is TGCGCCAGCAGTCAACCTGGGACATTTGCTAGCACAGATACGCAGTATTTT. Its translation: CASSQPGTFASTDTQYF.

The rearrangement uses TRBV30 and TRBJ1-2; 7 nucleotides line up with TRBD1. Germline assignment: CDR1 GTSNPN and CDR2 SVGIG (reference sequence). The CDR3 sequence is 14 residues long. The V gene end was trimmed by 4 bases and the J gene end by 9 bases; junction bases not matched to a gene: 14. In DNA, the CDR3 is TGTGCCTGGACTACCACGGGACAGCTGAGGAGCTACACCTTC. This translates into CAWTTTGQLRSYTF.

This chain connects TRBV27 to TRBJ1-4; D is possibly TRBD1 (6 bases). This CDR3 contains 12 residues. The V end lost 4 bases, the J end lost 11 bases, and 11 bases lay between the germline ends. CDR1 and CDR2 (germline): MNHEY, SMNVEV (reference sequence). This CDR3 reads CASSSGVGKLFF. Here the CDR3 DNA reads TGTGCCAGCAGTTCAGGGGTGGGGAAACTGTTTTTT.

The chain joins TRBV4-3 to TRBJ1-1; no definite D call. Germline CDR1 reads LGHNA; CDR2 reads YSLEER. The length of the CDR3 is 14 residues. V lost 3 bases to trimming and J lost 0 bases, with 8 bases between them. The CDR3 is CASSHVNVNTEAFF. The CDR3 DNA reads TGCGCCAGCAGCCATGTAAATGTGAACACTGAAGCTTTCTTT.

As DNA, the CDR3 is TGTGCCAGCAGCCAATTCCCGGGTGAAGTAGAGACCCAGTACTTC. It codes for CASSQFPGEVETQYF. The chain has TRBV11-2 and TRBJ2-5; D unclear. The CDR3 runs to 15 residues. Trimming pared 5 bases from V and 4 bases from J, leaving 17 bases between. The V gene's germline CDR1 is SGHAT and CDR2 FQNNGV.

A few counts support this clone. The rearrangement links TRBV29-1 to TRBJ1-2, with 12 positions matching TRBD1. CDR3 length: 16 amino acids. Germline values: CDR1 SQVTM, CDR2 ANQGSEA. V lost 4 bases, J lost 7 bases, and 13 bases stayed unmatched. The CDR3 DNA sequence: TGCAGCGTTGTAGGGACAGGGGGCGTCCGGGGAGGTGGCTACACCTTC. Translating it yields CSVVGTGGVRGGGYTF.

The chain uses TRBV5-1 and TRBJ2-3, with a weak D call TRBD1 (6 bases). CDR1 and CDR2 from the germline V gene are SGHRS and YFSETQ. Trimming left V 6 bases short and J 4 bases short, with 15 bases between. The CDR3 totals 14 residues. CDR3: CASTTTGSADTQYF. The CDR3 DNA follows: TGCGCCAGCACCACCACAGGGAGCGCAGATACGCAGTATTTT.

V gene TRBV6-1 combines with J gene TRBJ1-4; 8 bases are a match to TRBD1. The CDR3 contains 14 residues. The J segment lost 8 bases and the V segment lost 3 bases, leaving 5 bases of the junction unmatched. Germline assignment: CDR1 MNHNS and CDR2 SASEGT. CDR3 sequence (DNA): TGTGCCAGCAGTGACCCAGGGGGCATAGAAAAACTGTTTTTT. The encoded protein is CASSDPGGIEKLFF.

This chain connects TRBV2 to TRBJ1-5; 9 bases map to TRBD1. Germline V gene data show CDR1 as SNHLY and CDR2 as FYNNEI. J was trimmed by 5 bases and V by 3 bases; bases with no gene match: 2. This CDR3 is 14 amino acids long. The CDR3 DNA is TGTGCCAGCAGTGATGACAGGGGGGATCAGCCCCAGCATTTT. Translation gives CASSDDRGDQPQHF.

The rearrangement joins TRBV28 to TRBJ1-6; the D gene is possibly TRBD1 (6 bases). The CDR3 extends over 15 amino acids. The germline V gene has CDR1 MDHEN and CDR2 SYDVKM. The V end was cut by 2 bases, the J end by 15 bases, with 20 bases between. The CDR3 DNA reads TGTGCCAGCAGTTTAGGGGCAGGGGAAACCTCCGACCTCCACTTT. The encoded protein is CASSLGAGETSDLHF.

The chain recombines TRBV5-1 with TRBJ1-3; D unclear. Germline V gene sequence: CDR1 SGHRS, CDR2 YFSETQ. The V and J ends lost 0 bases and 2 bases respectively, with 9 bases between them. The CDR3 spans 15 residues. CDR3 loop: CASSLGPEAGNTIYF. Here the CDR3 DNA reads TGCGCCAGCAGCTTGGGTCCGGAGGCTGGAAACACCATATATTTT.

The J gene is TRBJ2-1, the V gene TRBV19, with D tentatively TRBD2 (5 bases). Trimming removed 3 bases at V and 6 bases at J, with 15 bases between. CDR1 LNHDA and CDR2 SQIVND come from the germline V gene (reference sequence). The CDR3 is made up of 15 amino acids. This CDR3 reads CASSIRTSLVNEQFF. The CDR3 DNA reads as TGTGCCAGTAGTATCCGGACTTCCCTGGTCAATGAGCAGTTCTTC.

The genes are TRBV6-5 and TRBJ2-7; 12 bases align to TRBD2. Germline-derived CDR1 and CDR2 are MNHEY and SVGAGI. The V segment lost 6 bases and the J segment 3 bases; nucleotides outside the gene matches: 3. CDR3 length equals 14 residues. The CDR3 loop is CASRRTSGIYEQYF. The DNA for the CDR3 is TGTGCCAGCAGAAGGACTAGCGGGATCTACGAGCAGTACTTC.